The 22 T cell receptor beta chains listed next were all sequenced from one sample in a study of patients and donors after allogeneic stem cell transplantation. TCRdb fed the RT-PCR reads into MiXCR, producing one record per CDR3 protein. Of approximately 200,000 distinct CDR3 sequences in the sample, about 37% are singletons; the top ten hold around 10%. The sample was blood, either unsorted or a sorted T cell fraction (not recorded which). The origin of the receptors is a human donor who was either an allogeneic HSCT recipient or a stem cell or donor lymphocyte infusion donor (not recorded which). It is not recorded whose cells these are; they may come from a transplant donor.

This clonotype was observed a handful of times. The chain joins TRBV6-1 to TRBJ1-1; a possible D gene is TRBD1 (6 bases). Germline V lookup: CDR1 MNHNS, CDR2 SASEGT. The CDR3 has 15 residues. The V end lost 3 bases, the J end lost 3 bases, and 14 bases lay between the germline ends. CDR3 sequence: CASSEPGHRYTEAFF. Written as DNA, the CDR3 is TGTGCCAGCAGTGAGCCGGGACACCGATACACTGAAGCTTTCTTT.

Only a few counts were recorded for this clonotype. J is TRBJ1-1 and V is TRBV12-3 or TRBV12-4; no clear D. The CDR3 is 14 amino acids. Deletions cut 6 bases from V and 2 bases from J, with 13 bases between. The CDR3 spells CASSYPVLNTEAFF. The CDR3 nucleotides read TGTGCCAGCAGCTATCCTGTTCTAAACACTGAAGCTTTCTTT.

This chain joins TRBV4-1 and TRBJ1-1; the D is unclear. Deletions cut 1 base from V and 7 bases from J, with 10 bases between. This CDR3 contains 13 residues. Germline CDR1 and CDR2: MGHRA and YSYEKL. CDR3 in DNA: TGCGCCAGCAGCCAAGGGGCGGGCTTTGAAGCTTTCTTT. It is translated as CASSQGAGFEAFF.

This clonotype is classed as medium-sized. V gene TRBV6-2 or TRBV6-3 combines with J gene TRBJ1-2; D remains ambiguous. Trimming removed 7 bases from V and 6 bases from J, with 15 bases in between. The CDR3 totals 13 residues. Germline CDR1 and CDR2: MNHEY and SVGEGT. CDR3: CASTLSPGHGYTF. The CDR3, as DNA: TGTGCCAGCACCTTATCACCGGGTCATGGCTACACCTTC.

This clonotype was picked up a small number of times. CDR3 nucleotide sequence: TGCGCCAGCAGCTTGGAGGGGGCTGGGAACACCGGGGAGCTGTTTTTT. Translating gives CASSLEGAGNTGELFF. The chain joins TRBV5-1 to TRBJ2-2, with 7 bases fitting TRBD1. The germline V gene has CDR1 SGHRS and CDR2 YFSETQ. The CDR3 extends over 16 amino acids. V lost 0 bases and J lost 1; bases outside the gene matches: 3. Full variable domain (outside the CDR3, taken from reference TRBV5-1 and TRBJ2-2): KAGVTQTPRYLIKTRGQQVTLSCSPISGHRSVSWYQQTPGQGLQFLFEYFSETQRNKGNFPGRFSGRQFSNSRSEMNVSTLELGDSALYLCASSLEGAGNTGELFFGEGSRLTVL.

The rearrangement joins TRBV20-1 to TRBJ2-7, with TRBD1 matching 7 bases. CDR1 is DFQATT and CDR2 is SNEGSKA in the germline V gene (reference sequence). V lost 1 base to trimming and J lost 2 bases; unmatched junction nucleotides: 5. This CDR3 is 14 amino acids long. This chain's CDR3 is CSARVLQGTYEQYF. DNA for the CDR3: TGCAGTGCTAGAGTATTACAGGGGACCTACGAGCAGTACTTC.

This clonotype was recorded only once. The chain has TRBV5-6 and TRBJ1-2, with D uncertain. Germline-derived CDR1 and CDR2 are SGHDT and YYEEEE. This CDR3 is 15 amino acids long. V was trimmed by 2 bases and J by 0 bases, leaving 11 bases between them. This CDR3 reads CASSFGGPANYGYTF. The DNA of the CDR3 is TGTGCCAGCAGCTTTGGAGGGCCGGCTAACTATGGCTACACCTTC.

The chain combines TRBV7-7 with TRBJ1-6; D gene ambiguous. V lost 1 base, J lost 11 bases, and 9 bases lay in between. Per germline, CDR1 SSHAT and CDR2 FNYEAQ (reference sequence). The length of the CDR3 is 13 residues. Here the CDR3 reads CASSLDATTPLHF. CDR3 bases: TGTGCCAGCAGCTTAGATGCCACGACACCCCTCCACTTT.

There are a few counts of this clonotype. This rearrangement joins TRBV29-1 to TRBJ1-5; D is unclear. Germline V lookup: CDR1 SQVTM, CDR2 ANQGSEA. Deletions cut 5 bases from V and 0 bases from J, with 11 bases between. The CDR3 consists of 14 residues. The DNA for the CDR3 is TGCAGCGTTCTCAGGTTAATTAGCAATCAGCCCCAGCATTTT. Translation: CSVLRLISNQPQHF.

The CDR3 DNA is TGTGCCAGCAGTTTAGGAGGTTTGGGTGAGCAGTTCTTC. Amino acid sequence: CASSLGGLGEQFF. This chain uses TRBV12-3 or TRBV12-4 with TRBJ2-1; no firm D call. V lost 1 base and J 9 bases, leaving 10 bases between the germline ends. The CDR3 spans 13 residues.

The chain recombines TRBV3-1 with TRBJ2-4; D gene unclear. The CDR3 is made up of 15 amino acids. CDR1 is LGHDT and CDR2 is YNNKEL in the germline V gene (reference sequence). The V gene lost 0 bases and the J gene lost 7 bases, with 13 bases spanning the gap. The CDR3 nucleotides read TGTGCCAGCAGCCAAGATGGGGTACCAGTGAACATTCAGTACTTC. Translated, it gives CASSQDGVPVNIQYF. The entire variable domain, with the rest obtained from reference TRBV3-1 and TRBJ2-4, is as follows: DTAVSQTPKYLVTQMGNDKSIKCEQNLGHDTMYWYKQDSKKFLKIMFSYNNKELIINETVPNRFSPKSPDKAHLNLHINSLELGDSAVYFCASSQDGVPVNIQYFGAGTRLSVL.

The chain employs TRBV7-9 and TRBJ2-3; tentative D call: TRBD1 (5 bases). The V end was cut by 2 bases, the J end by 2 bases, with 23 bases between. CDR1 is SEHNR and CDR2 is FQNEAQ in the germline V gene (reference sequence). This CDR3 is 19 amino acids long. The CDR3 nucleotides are TGTGCCAGCAGCTTATTATTCGGGTCCCAGGGCCGCCTCACAGATACGCAGTATTTT. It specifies CASSLLFGSQGRLTDTQYF.

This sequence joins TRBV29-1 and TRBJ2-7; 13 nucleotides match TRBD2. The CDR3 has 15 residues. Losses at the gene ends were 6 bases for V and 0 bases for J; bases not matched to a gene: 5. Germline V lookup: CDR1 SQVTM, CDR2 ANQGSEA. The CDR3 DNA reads TGCAGCGTCCCAGGGACTAGCGGGACCTCCTACGAGCAGTACTTC. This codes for CSVPGTSGTSYEQYF.

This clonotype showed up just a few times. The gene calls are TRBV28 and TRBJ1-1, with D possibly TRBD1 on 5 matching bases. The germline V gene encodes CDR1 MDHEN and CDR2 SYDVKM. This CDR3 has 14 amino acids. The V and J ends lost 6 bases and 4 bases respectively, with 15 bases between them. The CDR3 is CASRLPGLGTEAFF. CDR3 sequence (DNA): TGTGCCAGCAGGCTGCCGGGACTTGGCACTGAAGCTTTCTTT.

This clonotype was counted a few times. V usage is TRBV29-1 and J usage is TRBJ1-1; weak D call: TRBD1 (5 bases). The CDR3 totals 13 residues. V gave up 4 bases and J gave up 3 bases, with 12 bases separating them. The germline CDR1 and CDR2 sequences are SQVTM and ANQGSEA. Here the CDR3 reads CSVGRVGDTEAFF. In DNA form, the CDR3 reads TGCAGCGTTGGGAGGGTAGGGGACACTGAAGCTTTCTTT.

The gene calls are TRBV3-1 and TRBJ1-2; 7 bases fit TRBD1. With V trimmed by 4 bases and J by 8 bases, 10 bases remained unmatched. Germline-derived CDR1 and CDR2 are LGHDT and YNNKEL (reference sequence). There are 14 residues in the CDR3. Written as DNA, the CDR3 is TGTGCCAGCAGCCCTGGACAGGCCTCTCGAGGCTACACCTTC. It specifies CASSPGQASRGYTF.

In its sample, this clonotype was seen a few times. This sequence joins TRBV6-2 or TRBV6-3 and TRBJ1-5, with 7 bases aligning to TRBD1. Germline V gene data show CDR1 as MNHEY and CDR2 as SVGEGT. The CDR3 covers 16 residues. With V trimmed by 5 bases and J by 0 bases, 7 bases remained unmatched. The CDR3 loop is CASSPGTAYSNQPQHF. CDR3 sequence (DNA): TGTGCCAGCAGTCCGGGGACAGCTTATAGCAATCAGCCCCAGCATTTT.

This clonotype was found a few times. The CDR3 nucleotides read TGTGCCAGCAGTTTATTCCGGCAGGCTCTAGGCTATGGCTACACCTTC. This gives the protein CASSLFRQALGYGYTF. This chain uses TRBV12-3 or TRBV12-4 with TRBJ1-2; D ambiguous. The ends were cut back, 2 bases at V and 4 bases at J, with 17 bases in the middle. CDR3 length: 16 residues.

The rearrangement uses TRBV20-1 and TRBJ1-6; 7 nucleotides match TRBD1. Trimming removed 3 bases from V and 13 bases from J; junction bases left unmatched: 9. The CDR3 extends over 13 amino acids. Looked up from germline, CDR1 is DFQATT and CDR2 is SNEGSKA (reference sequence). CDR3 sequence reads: CSARGDSPLPLHF. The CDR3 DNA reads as TGCAGTGCTAGGGGGGACAGCCCTTTGCCCCTCCACTTT.

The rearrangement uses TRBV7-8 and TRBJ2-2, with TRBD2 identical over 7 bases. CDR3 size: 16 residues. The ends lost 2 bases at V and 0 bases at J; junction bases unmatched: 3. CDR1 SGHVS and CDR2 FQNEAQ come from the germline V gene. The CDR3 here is CASSLRLAANTGELFF. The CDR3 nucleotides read TGTGCCAGCAGCTTACGGCTAGCGGCGAACACCGGGGAGCTGTTTTTT.

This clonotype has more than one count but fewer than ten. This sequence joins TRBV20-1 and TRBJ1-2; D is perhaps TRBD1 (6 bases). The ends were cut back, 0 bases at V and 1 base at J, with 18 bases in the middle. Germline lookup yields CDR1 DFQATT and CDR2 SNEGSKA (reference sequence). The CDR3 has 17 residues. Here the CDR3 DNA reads TGCAGTGCTAGAGATAGTGCTGGAGGGGGTGGTAACTATGGCTACACCTTC. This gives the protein CSARDSAGGGGNYGYTF.

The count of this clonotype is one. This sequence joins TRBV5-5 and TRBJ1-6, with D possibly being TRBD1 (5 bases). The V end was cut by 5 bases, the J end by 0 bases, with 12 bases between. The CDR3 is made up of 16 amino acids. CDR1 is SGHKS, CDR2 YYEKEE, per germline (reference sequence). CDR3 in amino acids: CASSNRPSSYNSPLHF. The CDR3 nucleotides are TGTGCCAGCAGTAACAGGCCGAGCTCCTATAATTCACCCCTCCACTTT.